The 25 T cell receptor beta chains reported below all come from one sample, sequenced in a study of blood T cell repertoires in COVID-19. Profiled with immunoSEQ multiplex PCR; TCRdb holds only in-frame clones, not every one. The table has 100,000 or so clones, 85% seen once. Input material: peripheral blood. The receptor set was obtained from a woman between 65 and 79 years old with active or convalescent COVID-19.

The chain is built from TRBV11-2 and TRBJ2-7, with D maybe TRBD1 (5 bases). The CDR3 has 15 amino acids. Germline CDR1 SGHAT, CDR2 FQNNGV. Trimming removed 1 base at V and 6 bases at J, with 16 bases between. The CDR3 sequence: CASSLVSRATGEQYF. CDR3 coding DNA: TGTGCCAGCAGCTTAGTTTCCAGGGCTACCGGCGAGCAGTACTTC.

The CDR3 spells CATSDSRTGSVYGYTF. In DNA, the CDR3 is TGTGCCACCAGTGATTCGCGGACAGGGTCCGTCTATGGCTACACCTTC. The chain combines TRBV24-1 with TRBJ1-2; TRBD1 agrees at 8 bases. Germline CDR1 KGHDR, CDR2 SFDVKD. The CDR3 sequence is 16 residues long. V lost 2 bases, J lost 4 bases, and 8 bases stayed unmatched.

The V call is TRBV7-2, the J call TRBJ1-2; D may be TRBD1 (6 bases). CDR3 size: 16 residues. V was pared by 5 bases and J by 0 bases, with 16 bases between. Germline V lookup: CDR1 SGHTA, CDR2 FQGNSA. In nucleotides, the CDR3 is TGTGCCAGCAGCGGGTTTGGGGACATAGCTAACTATGGCTACACCTTC. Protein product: CASSGFGDIANYGYTF.

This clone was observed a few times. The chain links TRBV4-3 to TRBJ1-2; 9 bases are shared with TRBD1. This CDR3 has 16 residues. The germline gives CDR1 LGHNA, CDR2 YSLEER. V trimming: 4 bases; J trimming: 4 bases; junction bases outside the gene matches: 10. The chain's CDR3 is CASSPGGTGRSYGYTF. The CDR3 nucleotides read TGCGCCAGCAGCCCTGGCGGGACAGGGCGATCCTATGGCTACACCTTC.

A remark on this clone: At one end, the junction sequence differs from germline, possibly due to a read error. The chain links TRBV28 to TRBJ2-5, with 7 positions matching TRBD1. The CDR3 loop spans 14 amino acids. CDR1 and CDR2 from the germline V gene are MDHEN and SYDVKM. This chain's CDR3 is CASSLMGQQGTQYF. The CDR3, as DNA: TGTGCCAGCAGTTTAATGGGACAGCAAGGGACCCAGTACTTC.

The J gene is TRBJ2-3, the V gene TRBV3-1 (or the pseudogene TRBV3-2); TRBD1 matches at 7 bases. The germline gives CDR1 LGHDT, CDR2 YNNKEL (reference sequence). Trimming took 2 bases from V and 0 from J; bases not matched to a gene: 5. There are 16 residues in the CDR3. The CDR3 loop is CASSQWDRASTDTQYF. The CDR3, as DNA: TGTGCCAGCAGCCAATGGGACAGAGCTAGCACAGATACGCAGTATTTT.

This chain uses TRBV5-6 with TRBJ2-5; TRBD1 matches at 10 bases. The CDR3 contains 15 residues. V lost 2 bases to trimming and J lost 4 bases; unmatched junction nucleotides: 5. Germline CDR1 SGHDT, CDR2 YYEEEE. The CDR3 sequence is CASSLGQGGSETQYF. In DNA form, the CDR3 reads TGTGCCAGCAGCTTAGGACAGGGGGGGTCAGAGACCCAGTACTTC. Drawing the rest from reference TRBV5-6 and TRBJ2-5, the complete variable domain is DAGVTQSPTHLIKTRGQQVTLRCSPKSGHDTVSWYQQALGQGPQFIFQYYEEEERQRGNFPDRFSGHQFPNYSSELNVNALLLGDSALYLCASSLGQGGSETQYFGPGTRLLVL.

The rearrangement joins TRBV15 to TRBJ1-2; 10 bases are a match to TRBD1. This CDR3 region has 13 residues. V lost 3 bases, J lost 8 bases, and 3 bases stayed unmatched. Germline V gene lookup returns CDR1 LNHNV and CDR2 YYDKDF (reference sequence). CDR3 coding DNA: TGTGCCACCAGCAGGGACAGGGGGGGCGGCTACACCTTC. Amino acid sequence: CATSRDRGGGYTF.

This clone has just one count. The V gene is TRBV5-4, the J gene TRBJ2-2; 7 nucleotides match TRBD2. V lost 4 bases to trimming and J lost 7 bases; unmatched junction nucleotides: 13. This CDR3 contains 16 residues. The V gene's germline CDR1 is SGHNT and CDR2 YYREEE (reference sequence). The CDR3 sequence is CASSPRWGGRHGELFF. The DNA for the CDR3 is TGTGCCAGCAGCCCGCGGTGGGGCGGGAGACACGGGGAGCTGTTTTTT.

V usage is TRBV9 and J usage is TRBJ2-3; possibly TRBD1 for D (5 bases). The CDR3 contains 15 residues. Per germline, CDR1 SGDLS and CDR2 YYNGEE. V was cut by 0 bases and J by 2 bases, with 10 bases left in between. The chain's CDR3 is CASSVGQRATDTQYF. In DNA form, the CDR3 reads TGTGCCAGCAGCGTAGGACAGCGTGCCACAGATACGCAGTATTTT.

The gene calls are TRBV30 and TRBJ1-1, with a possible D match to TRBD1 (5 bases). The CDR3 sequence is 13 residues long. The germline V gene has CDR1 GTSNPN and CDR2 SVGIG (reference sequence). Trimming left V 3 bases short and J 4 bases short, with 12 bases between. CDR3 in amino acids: CAWRGAGVTEAFF. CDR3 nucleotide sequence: TGTGCCTGGAGGGGTGCGGGGGTCACTGAAGCTTTCTTT.

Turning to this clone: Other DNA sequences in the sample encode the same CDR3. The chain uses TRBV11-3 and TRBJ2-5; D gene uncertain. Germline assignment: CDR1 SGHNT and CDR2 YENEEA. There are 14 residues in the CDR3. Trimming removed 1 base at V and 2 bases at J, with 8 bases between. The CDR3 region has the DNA TGTGCCAGCAGCTTAGGGCCAGGACAAGAGACCCAGTACTTC. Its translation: CASSLGPGQETQYF.

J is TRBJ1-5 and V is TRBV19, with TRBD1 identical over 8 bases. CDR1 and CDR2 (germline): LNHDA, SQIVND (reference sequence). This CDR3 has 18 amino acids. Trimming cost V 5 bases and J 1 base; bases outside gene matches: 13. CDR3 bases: TGTGCCAGTAGTTCCATTGGGACTCAGGGGGCGAGCAATCAGCCCCAGCATTTT. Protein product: CASSSIGTQGASNQPQHF. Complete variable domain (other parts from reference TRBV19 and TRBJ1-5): DGGITQSPKYLFRKEGQNVTLSCEQNLNHDAMYWYRQDPGQGLRLIYYSQIVNDFQKGDIAEGYSVSREKKESFPLTVTSAQKNPTAFYLCASSSIGTQGASNQPQHFGDGTRLSIL.

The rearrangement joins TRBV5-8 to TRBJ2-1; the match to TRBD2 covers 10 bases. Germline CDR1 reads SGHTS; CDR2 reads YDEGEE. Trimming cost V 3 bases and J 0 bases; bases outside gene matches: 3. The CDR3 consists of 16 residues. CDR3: CASSSVAGGSYNEQFF. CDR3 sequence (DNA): TGTGCCAGCAGCTCCGTAGCGGGAGGCTCCTACAATGAGCAGTTCTTC.

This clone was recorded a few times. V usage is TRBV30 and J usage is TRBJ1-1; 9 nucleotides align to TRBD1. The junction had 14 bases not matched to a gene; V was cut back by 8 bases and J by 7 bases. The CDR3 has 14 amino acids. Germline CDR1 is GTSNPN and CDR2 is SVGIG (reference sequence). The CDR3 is CAGKNHRGRIEAFF. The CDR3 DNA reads TGTGCCGGGAAAAACCACAGGGGGCGGATTGAAGCTTTCTTT.

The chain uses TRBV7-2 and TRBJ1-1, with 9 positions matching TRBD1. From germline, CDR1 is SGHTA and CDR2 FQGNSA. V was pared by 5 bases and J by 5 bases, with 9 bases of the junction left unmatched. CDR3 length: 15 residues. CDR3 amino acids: CASSLRQGGVTEAFF. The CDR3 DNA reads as TGTGCCAGCAGCCTCCGACAGGGGGGTGTTACTGAAGCTTTCTTT.

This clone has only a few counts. CDR3 in DNA: TGTGCCAGCAGCTCCAGGGTGCGTGGCTACACCTTC. It specifies CASSSRVRGYTF. The chain recombines TRBV11-3 with TRBJ1-2, with D possibly TRBD1 on 5 matching bases. V was trimmed by 4 bases and J by 7 bases, leaving 10 bases between them. The CDR3 totals 12 residues. CDR1 SGHNT and CDR2 YENEEA come from the germline V gene. The variable domain in full, with the rest retrieved from reference TRBV11-3 and TRBJ1-2, is EAGVVQSPRYKIIEKKQPVAFWCNPISGHNTLYWYLQNLGQGPELLIRYENEEAVDDSQLPKDRFSAERLKGVDSTLKIQPAELGDSAVYLCASSSRVRGYTFGSGTRLTVV.

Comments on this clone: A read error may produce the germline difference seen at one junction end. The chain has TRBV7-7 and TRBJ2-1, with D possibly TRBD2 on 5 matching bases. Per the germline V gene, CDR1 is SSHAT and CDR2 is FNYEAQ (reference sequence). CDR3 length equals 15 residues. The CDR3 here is CASSQERTSNHEQFF. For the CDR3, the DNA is TGTGCTAGCAGCCAAGAGCGGACCAGTAACCATGAGCAGTTCTTC.

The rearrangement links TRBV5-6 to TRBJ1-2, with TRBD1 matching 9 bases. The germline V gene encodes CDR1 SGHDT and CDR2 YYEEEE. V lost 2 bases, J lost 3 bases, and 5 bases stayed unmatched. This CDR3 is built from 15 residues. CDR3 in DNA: TGTGCCAGCAGCTTTGATACAGGGGGCCACTATGGCTACACCTTC. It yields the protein CASSFDTGGHYGYTF.

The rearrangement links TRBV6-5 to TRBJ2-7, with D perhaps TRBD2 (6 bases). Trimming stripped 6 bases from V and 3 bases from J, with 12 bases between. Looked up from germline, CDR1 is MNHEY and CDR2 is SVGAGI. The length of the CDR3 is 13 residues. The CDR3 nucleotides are TGTGCCAGCAGAGGGACTTCGCTCTACGAGCAGTACTTC. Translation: CASRGTSLYEQYF.

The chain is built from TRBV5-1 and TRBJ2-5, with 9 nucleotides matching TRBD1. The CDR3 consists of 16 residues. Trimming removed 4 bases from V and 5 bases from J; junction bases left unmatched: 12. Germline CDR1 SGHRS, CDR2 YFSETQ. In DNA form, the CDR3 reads TGCGCCAGCAGCCTTGGGGACAGGGTTTGGTCCGAGACCCAGTACTTC. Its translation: CASSLGDRVWSETQYF. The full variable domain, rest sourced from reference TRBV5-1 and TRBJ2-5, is KAGVTQTPRYLIKTRGQQVTLSCSPISGHRSVSWYQQTPGQGLQFLFEYFSETQRNKGNFPGRFSGRQFSNSRSEMNVSTLELGDSALYLCASSLGDRVWSETQYFGPGTRLLVL.

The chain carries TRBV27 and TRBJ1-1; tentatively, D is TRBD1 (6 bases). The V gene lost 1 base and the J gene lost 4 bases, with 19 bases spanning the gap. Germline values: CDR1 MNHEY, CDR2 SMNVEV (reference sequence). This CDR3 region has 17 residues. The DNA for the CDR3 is TGTGCCAGCAGTTTATATCGAAATGGACAGCGTTCCACTGAAGCTTTCTTT. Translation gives CASSLYRNGQRSTEAFF.

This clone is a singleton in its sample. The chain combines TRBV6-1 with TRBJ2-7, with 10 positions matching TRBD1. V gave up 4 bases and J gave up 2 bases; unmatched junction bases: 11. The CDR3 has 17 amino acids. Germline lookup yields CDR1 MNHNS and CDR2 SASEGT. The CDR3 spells CASSGRVVGTGAYEQYF. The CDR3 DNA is TGTGCCAGCAGTGGAAGGGTAGTCGGGACAGGGGCCTACGAGCAGTACTTC.

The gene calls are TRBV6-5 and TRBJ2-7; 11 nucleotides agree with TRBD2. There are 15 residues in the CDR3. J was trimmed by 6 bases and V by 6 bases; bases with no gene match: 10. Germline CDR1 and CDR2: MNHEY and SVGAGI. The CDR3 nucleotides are TGTGCCAGCAGACTATATAGCGGGGGGGCGGTCGAGCAGTACTTC. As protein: CASRLYSGGAVEQYF.

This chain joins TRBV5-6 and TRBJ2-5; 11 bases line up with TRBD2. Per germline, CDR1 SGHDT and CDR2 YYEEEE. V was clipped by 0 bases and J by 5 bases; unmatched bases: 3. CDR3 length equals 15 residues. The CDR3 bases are TGTGCCAGCAGCTTGGTACTAGCGGGAGCGGAGACCCAGTACTTC. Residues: CASSLVLAGAETQYF.